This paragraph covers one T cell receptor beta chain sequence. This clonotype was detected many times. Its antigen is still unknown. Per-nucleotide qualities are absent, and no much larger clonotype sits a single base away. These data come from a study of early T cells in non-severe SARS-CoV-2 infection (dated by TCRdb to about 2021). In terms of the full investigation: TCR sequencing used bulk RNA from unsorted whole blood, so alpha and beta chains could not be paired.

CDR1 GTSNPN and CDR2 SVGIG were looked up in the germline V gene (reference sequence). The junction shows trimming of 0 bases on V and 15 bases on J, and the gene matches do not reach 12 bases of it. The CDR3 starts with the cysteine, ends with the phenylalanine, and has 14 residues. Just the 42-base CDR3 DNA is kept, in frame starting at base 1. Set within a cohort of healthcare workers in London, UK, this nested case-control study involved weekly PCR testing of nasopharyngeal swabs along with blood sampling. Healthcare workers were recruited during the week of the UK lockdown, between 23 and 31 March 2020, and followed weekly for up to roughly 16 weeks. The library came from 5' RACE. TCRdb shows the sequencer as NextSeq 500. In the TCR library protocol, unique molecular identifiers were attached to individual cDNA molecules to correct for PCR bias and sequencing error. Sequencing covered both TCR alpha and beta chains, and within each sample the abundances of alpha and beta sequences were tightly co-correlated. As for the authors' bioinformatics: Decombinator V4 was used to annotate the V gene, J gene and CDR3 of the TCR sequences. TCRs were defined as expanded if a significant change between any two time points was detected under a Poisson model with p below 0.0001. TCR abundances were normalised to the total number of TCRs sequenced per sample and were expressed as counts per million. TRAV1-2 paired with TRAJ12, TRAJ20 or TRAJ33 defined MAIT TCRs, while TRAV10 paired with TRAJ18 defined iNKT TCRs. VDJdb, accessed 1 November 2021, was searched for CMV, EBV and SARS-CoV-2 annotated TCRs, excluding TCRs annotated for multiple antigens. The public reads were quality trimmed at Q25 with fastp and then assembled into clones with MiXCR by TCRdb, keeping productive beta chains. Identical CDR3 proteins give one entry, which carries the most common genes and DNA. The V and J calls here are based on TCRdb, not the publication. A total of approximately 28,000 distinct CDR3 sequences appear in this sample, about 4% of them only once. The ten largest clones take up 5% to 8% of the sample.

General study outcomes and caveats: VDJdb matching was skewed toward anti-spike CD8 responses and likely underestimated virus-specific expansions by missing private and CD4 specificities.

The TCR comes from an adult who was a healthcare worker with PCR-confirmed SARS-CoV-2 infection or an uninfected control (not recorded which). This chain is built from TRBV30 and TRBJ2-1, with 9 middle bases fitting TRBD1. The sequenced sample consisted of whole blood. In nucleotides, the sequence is TGTGCCTGGAGTGTAAACACAGGGGGCGCAAGTCGGTTCTTC. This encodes CAWSVNTGGASRFF.